These T cell receptor beta chains were read from a single sample in a study of CD8 T cells in ankylosing spondylitis. Using its own MiXCR run on the 5' RACE reads, TCRdb lists one record per CDR3 protein. The top ten clones hold more than 40% of a sample with 200,000 to 250,000 distinct CDR3 sequences, approximately 16% of them seen once. The sample taken for sequencing was blood, either unsorted or a sorted T cell fraction (not recorded which). The receptor set was obtained from a male donor with ankylosing spondylitis. Both conserved end residues are trimmed from each CDR3. Each record gives: V gene, clone size, CDR3 protein. Size is stated for part of the rows, as once, few or many counts, or as a class when the clone is expanded.

>TRBV3-1|-
ASSQDQAWYTEAF
>TRBV27|-
ASSLGRAILYEQY
>TRBV12-3/TRBV12-4|-
ASSRTGVGDYEQY
>TRBV13|-
ASSLDLGNADTQY
>TRBV24-1|-
ATRQGANTGELF
>TRBV5-1|many
ASSISQGLDTEAF
>TRBV20-1|-
SARDFADSYEQY
>TRBV11-2|-
ASSPSTGGASTDTQY
>TRBV19|-
ASTTLGGELF
>TRBV7-9|few
ASSFSGTGILGAQY
>TRBV20-1|-
SARGLAETFQETQY
>TRBV5-1|many
ASSAESSYNEQF